This TCR beta chain was captured in a study of T cell repertoires in cytomegalovirus infection. Study at large: Matching HLA type and CMV infection were both indicated by public TCR beta signatures. Study-level points and caveats: Accumulated public TCR beta family frequency recognized individuals carrying CMV together with the relevant HLA.

A note on this clonotype: What it binds is unknown.

TCRdb re-analysed the reads in MiXCR, keeping a single row per CDR3 protein. The sample shows about 770,000 distinct CDR3 sequences, 29% of them seen only once. CDR1 is MNHEY, CDR2 SVGAGI, per germline. This CDR3 spans 14 amino acids. The J segment lost 5 bases and the V segment lost 4 bases, leaving 6 bases of the junction unmatched. The chain recombines TRBV6-5 with TRBJ1-1, with 8 nucleotides matching TRBD1. The TCR comes from a human donor in good health (CMV status not recorded). Some clones in this sample may be carry-over from other donors' samples. This sample comprised cultured CD8+ T cells from PBMCs, obtained from culture after CMV antigen stimulation. DNA of the CDR3: TGTGCCAGCAGTTCCGGGACAGGTTGGACTGAAGCTTTCTTT. This sequence encodes CASSSGTGWTEAFF.